The next 18 T cell receptor beta chains were all read from a single sample in a study of blood T cell repertoires in COVID-19. Profiling relied on immunoSEQ multiplex PCR, and the TCRdb table lists in-frame clones only, not all of them. This table holds roughly 170,000 clones, around 83% found once. Material: peripheral blood. The receptor source for this set is a woman aged 45-65 years with COVID-19, enrolled during active disease.

This clone was counted once. The chain links TRBV19 to TRBJ1-2, with D unclear. Germline V lookup: CDR1 LNHDA, CDR2 SQIVND (reference sequence). This CDR3 has 16 amino acids. V gave up 6 bases and J gave up 1 base, with 18 bases separating them. DNA of the CDR3: TGTGCCAGTAGCCCAGCGGGTAGGGCGGATAACTATGGCTACACCTTC. This codes for CASSPAGRADNYGYTF. The variable domain in full, completed from reference TRBV19 and TRBJ1-2, reads DGGITQSPKYLFRKEGQNVTLSCEQNLNHDAMYWYRQDPGQGLRLIYYSQIVNDFQKGDIAEGYSVSREKKESFPLTVTSAQKNPTAFYLCASSPAGRADNYGYTFGSGTRLTVV.

The chain recombines TRBV25-1 with TRBJ2-5; 10 bases align to TRBD1. The CDR3 extends over 14 amino acids. Looked up from germline, CDR1 is MGHDK and CDR2 is SYGVNS. Germline trimming cut 4 bases from V and 1 base from J; bases unmatched to any gene: 0. The CDR3: CASSGTGGQETQYF. CDR3 sequence (DNA): TGTGCCAGCAGTGGGACAGGGGGCCAAGAGACCCAGTACTTC.

The genes are TRBV6-5 and TRBJ2-4; 9 bases align to TRBD2. The V gene end was trimmed by 7 bases and the J gene end by 6 bases; junction bases not matched to a gene: 7. The germline CDR1 and CDR2 sequences are MNHEY and SVGAGI. CDR3 length: 14 residues. CDR3 sequence (DNA): TGTGCCAGCAATCCGAGCGGGGGGTTAAACATTCAGTACTTC. Amino acid sequence: CASNPSGGLNIQYF.

In its sample, this clone was seen a few times. The V gene is TRBV11-1, the J gene TRBJ1-2; the D gene is possibly TRBD1 (6 bases). This CDR3 has 13 amino acids. The germline V and J ends were trimmed by 5 bases and 2 bases, with 9 bases remaining between them. Germline V gene sequence: CDR1 SGHAT, CDR2 FQDESV (reference sequence). Here the CDR3 reads CASSPTGNYGYTF. For the CDR3, the DNA is TGTGCCAGCAGCCCTACAGGGAACTATGGCTACACCTTC. The full variable domain, its missing parts supplied by reference TRBV11-1 and TRBJ1-2, is EAEVAQSPRYKITEKSQAVAFWCDPISGHATLYWYRQILGQGPELLVQFQDESVVDDSQLPKDRFSAERLKGVDSTLKIQPAELGDSAMYLCASSPTGNYGYTFGSGTRLTVV.

This chain uses TRBV4-1 with TRBJ1-5, with 8 bases matching TRBD1. Germline CDR1 MGHRA, CDR2 YSYEKL. There are 15 residues in the CDR3. After removal of 3 bases from V and 5 bases from J, the junction contained 6 bases not matched to a gene. CDR3 DNA sequence: TGCGCCAGCAGCCACCGGACAGGGATAGATCAGCCCCAGCATTTT. It encodes CASSHRTGIDQPQHF.

The rearrangement links TRBV7-9 to TRBJ2-7; 13 bases fit TRBD2. Unmatched junction bases numbered 10, after V lost 5 bases and J lost 6 bases. In germline, CDR1 is SEHNR, CDR2 FQNEAQ (reference sequence). This CDR3 has 16 residues. CDR3 protein: CASSPRTSGGTPEQYF. Written as DNA, the CDR3 is TGTGCCAGCAGCCCCAGGACTAGCGGGGGAACCCCCGAGCAGTACTTC. The entire variable domain, with the rest obtained from reference TRBV7-9 and TRBJ2-7, is as follows: DTGVSQNPRHKITKRGQNVTFRCDPISEHNRLYWYRQTLGQGPEFLTYFQNEAQLEKSRLLSDRFSAERPKGSFSTLEIQRTEQGDSAMYLCASSPRTSGGTPEQYFGPGTRLTVT.

The V call is TRBV27, the J call TRBJ2-7; D is perhaps TRBD1 (6 bases). CDR3 size: 13 residues. V was clipped by 5 bases and J by 2 bases, with 10 bases between them. Germline CDR1 MNHEY, CDR2 SMNVEV (reference sequence). CDR3 bases: TGTGCCAGCAGTCCCTGGGACACCTACGAGCAGTACTTC. Translated: CASSPWDTYEQYF.

The V call is TRBV27, the J call TRBJ2-1; 12 bases map to TRBD1. This CDR3 is 13 amino acids long. The V gene end was trimmed by 4 bases and the J gene end by 13 bases; junction bases not matched to a gene: 5. Germline CDR1 is MNHEY and CDR2 is SMNVEV (reference sequence). This CDR3 is CASSWGQGAVQFF. CDR3 in DNA: TGTGCCAGCAGTTGGGGACAGGGGGCGGTTCAGTTCTTC.

J is TRBJ1-6 and V is TRBV21-1; the table gives TRBD1 as D, unverified against the DNA. TRBV21-1 is a pseudogene. CDR3 length equals 17 residues. The CDR3 protein is CASSKVRGSSYNSPLHF. CDR3 DNA: TGTGCCAGCAGCAAGGTAAGGGGGAGCTCCTATAATTCACCCCTCCACTTT.

The genes are TRBV29-1 and TRBJ2-5, with 7 bases that match TRBD1. The CDR3 spans 13 residues. The V gene's germline CDR1 is SQVTM and CDR2 ANQGSEA. V trimming: 5 bases; J trimming: 4 bases; junction bases outside the gene matches: 7. In DNA form, the CDR3 reads TGCAGCGTTCGAGACAGGGCCCCAGAGACCCAGTACTTC. Translated, it gives CSVRDRAPETQYF.

This clone has more than one count but fewer than ten. This sample also contains other DNA sequences that code for the same CDR3. This chain connects TRBV7-8 to TRBJ1-2; D uncertain. V gave up 1 base and J gave up 2 bases, with 5 bases separating them. The CDR3 is made up of 13 amino acids. CDR1 is SGHVS and CDR2 is FQNEAQ in the germline V gene. The CDR3 protein is CASSLGGNYGYTF. For the CDR3, the DNA is TGTGCCAGCAGCTTAGGAGGGAACTATGGCTACACCTTC. The whole variable domain, filled in from reference TRBV7-8 and TRBJ1-2, reads GAGVSQSPRYKVAKRGQDVALRCDPISGHVSLFWYQQALGQGPEFLTYFQNEAQLDKSGLPSDRFFAERPEGSVSTLKIQRTQQEDSAVYLCASSLGGNYGYTFGSGTRLTVV.

The rearrangement uses TRBV10-3 and TRBJ1-5; unclear D gene. Germline CDR1 reads ENHRY; CDR2 reads SYGVKD. The CDR3 is made up of 15 amino acids. The V end was cut by 4 bases, the J end by 0 bases, with 10 bases between. DNA for the CDR3: TGTGCCATCAGTGTTGGGCCAGATAGCAATCAGCCCCAGCATTTT. It yields the protein CAISVGPDSNQPQHF.

The J gene is TRBJ1-1, the V gene TRBV24-1; a weak D match, TRBD1 (5 bases). Trimming removed 4 bases from V and 7 bases from J, with 9 bases in between. This CDR3 is 12 amino acids long. Germline V CDR1 and CDR2: KGHDR, SFDVKD. This CDR3 is CATSDHDSEAFF. The CDR3 bases are TGTGCCACCAGTGACCATGACAGTGAAGCTTTCTTT.

The J gene is TRBJ2-5, the V gene TRBV14; tentatively, D is TRBD1 (5 bases). There are 14 residues in the CDR3. Trimming took 4 bases from V and 1 from J, leaving 10 bases between them. Germline V gene sequence: CDR1 SGHDN, CDR2 FVKESK. CDR3 amino acids: CASSLNRPQETQYF. The CDR3 DNA is TGTGCCAGCAGCCTTAACAGGCCCCAAGAGACCCAGTACTTC.

This clone turned up a few times. This chain connects TRBV7-2 to TRBJ1-5; possibly TRBD1 for D (5 bases). The CDR3 runs 14 residues. From germline, CDR1 is SGHTA and CDR2 FQGNSA. The ends were cut back, 2 bases at V and 7 bases at J, with 12 bases in the middle. Here the CDR3 DNA reads TGTGCCAGCAGCTTAAACGGGGGTGTGCAGCCCCAGCATTTT. Residues: CASSLNGGVQPQHF.

This clone came up once. The genes are TRBV2 and TRBJ2-7, with a possible D match to TRBD2 (5 bases). Trimming removed 6 bases at V and 2 bases at J, with 14 bases between. The CDR3 covers 14 residues. CDR1 SNHLY and CDR2 FYNNEI come from the germline V gene. The CDR3 nucleotides read TGTGCCAGCAGACGGGTCTCGGGGACCTACGAGCAGTACTTC. Translating gives CASRRVSGTYEQYF.

This rearrangement joins TRBV27 to TRBJ1-4; weak D call: TRBD1 (6 bases). Germline CDR1 is MNHEY and CDR2 is SMNVEV (reference sequence). V was cut by 5 bases and J by 5 bases, with 12 bases left in between. The CDR3 is made up of 14 amino acids. CDR3 coding DNA: TGTGCCAGCAGTCTGGGGACAAAGAATGAAAAACTGTTTTTT. This sequence encodes CASSLGTKNEKLFF.

The genes are TRBV5-6 and TRBJ2-1; 9 bases are a match to TRBD2. Germline CDR1 SGHDT, CDR2 YYEEEE. The V and J ends lost 2 bases and 6 bases, in that order; junction bases with no gene match: 3. This CDR3 comprises 14 residues. CDR3 bases: TGTGCCAGCAGCTTCGAGGGACTAGCCAATGAGCAGTTCTTC. It codes for CASSFEGLANEQFF.